A single sample gave rise to the 31 T cell receptor beta chains below, sequenced in a study of T cells in narcolepsy. Profiled with immunoSEQ multiplex PCR; TCRdb holds only in-frame clones, not every one. The table lists tens of thousands of clones, around four fifths of them singletons. The sequenced material came from memory (CD45RA-) CD4+ T cells from blood. These receptors all come from a human donor in good health.

The chain carries TRBV4-3 and TRBJ2-2; D is unclear. There are 13 residues in the CDR3. V lost 3 bases and J lost 4, with 6 bases in between. Germline values: CDR1 LGHNA, CDR2 YSLEER. The CDR3 loop reads CASSQRFTGELFF. CDR3 DNA: TGCGCCAGCAGCCAGAGATTCACCGGGGAGCTGTTTTTT.

The rearrangement joins TRBV28 to TRBJ1-2; D remains ambiguous. V was shortened by 4 bases and J by 6 bases, with 12 bases between the two germline ends. Germline-derived CDR1 and CDR2 are MDHEN and SYDVKM. The CDR3 extends over 13 amino acids. The CDR3 nucleotides are TGTGCCAGCAGTTACGGCGGTGGTAATGGCTACACCTTC. It yields the protein CASSYGGGNGYTF.

V gene TRBV4-2 combines with J gene TRBJ1-2; 7 nucleotides agree with TRBD1. The CDR3 totals 14 residues. Germline V gene sequence: CDR1 LGHNA, CDR2 YNFKEQ. Trimming removed 0 bases from V and 6 bases from J; junction bases left unmatched: 4. In nucleotides, the CDR3 is TGTGCCAGCAGCCAAGAGAGACAGGGACATGGCTACACCTTC. This encodes CASSQERQGHGYTF.

In nucleotides, the CDR3 is TGTGCCAGCAGTCCGACTAGAGACTACGAGCAGTACTTC. It yields the protein CASSPTRDYEQYF. This chain connects TRBV6-6 to TRBJ2-7; possibly TRBD2 for D (6 bases). Trimming shortened V by 5 bases and J by 3 bases, and 11 bases separated the two germline ends. This CDR3 is 13 amino acids long. Per the germline V gene, CDR1 is MNHNY and CDR2 is SVGAGI (reference sequence).

V is TRBV28 and J is TRBJ1-5, with 7 positions matching TRBD1. The trim removed 3 bases at V and 2 bases at J, leaving 7 bases unmatched. The CDR3 is 16 amino acids. CDR1 and CDR2 from the germline V gene are MDHEN and SYDVKM. Here the CDR3 reads CASSLTGLRGNQPQHF. The CDR3 DNA follows: TGTGCCAGCAGTTTGACAGGGCTACGGGGCAATCAGCCCCAGCATTTT. The full variable domain, in which reference TRBV28 and TRBJ1-5 provide the parts outside the CDR3, is DVKVTQSSRYLVKRTGEKVFLECVQDMDHENMFWYRQDPGLGLRLIYFSYDVKMKEKGDIPEGYSVSREKKERFSLILESASTNQTSMYLCASSLTGLRGNQPQHFGDGTRLSIL.

V gene TRBV11-3 combines with J gene TRBJ2-3; D uncertain. The CDR3 is 13 amino acids. Germline CDR1 reads SGHNT; CDR2 reads YENEEA. The V end lost 1 base, the J end lost 3 bases, and 5 bases lay between the germline ends. CDR3 bases: TGTGCCAGCAGCTTAGCCGGGACAGATACGCAGTATTTT. Amino acid sequence: CASSLAGTDTQYF.

The J gene is TRBJ1-2, the V gene TRBV29-1; D is unresolved. V was shortened by 5 bases and J by 0 bases, with 16 bases between the two germline ends. The CDR3 covers 15 residues. The germline V gene has CDR1 SQVTM and CDR2 ANQGSEA. CDR3 in amino acids: CSVYGEWSANYGYTF. CDR3 DNA sequence: TGCAGCGTTTATGGGGAATGGTCAGCTAACTATGGCTACACCTTC.

The V call is TRBV7-2, the J call TRBJ1-1; 9 nucleotides align to TRBD1. The trim removed 9 bases at V and 1 base at J, leaving 6 bases unmatched. The CDR3 runs to 14 residues. Germline V gene data show CDR1 as SGHTA and CDR2 as FQGNSA. The CDR3 DNA sequence: TGTGCCAGTAAACCGGGACAGGGGAACACTGAAGCTTTCTTT. It is translated as CASKPGQGNTEAFF. Together with reference TRBV7-2 and TRBJ1-1, the CDR3 gives the full variable domain: GAGVSQSPSNKVTEKGKDVELRCDPISGHTALYWYRQSLGQGLEFLIYFQGNSAPDKSGLPSDRFSAERTGGSVSTLTIQRTQQEDSAVYLCASKPGQGNTEAFFGQGTRLTVV.

This clone was seen a handful of times. CDR3 protein: CASSPLDTQYF. For the CDR3, the DNA is TGTGCCAGCAGTCCCTTAGATACGCAGTATTTT. This chain connects TRBV9 to TRBJ2-3; D call uncertain. V dropped 5 bases and J dropped 5 bases, with 6 bases sitting between them. Looked up from germline, CDR1 is SGDLS and CDR2 is YYNGEE. The CDR3 runs to 11 residues.

This rearrangement joins TRBV5-5 to TRBJ1-1; 10 bases align to TRBD1. The junction had 6 bases not matched to a gene; V was cut back by 4 bases and J by 6 bases. Germline CDR1 SGHKS, CDR2 YYEKEE (reference sequence). There are 14 residues in the CDR3. The CDR3 reads CASSRDRGKSEAFF. CDR3 in DNA: TGTGCCAGCAGCCGGGACAGGGGTAAGTCTGAAGCTTTCTTT.

The V and J genes are TRBV7-8 and TRBJ2-3; D gene ambiguous. Germline CDR1 is SGHVS and CDR2 is FQNEAQ. This CDR3 comprises 13 residues. Trimming stripped 5 bases from V and 6 bases from J, with 12 bases between. DNA for the CDR3: TGTGCCAGCAGCGCCTCCGCCCGTGATACGCAGTATTTT. Its translation: CASSASARDTQYF. The full variable domain, its missing parts supplied by reference TRBV7-8 and TRBJ2-3, is GAGVSQSPRYKVAKRGQDVALRCDPISGHVSLFWYQQALGQGPEFLTYFQNEAQLDKSGLPSDRFFAERPEGSVSTLKIQRTQQEDSAVYLCASSASARDTQYFGPGTRLTVL.

The chain links TRBV2 to TRBJ1-5; no reliable D call. V dropped 3 bases and J dropped 2 bases, with 5 bases sitting between them. CDR3 length equals 13 residues. The germline gives CDR1 SNHLY, CDR2 FYNNEI. The CDR3, as DNA: TGTGCCAGCAGTGATGGGCGCAATCAGCCCCAGCATTTT. It is translated as CASSDGRNQPQHF. The variable domain in full, with the rest retrieved from reference TRBV2 and TRBJ1-5, is EPEVTQTPSHQVTQMGQEVILRCVPISNHLYFYWYRQILGQKVEFLVSFYNNEISEKSEIFDDQFSVERPDGSNFTLKIRSTKLEDSAMYFCASSDGRNQPQHFGDGTRLSIL.

The gene calls are TRBV7-2 and TRBJ2-3; the D gene is possibly TRBD2 (5 bases). The CDR3 consists of 16 residues. V shed 0 bases and J shed 3 bases, with 13 bases lying between them. Germline V gene lookup returns CDR1 SGHTA and CDR2 FQGNSA. The CDR3 DNA reads as TGTGCCAGCAGCTTAGCCCCAGGCTCGGGAACAGATACGCAGTATTTT. This sequence encodes CASSLAPGSGTDTQYF.

The chain recombines TRBV27 with TRBJ1-1; no firm D call. V was cut by 2 bases and J by 4 bases, with 8 bases left in between. This CDR3 spans 13 amino acids. The germline V gene has CDR1 MNHEY and CDR2 SMNVEV (reference sequence). The CDR3 DNA is TGTGCCAGCAGTTTAGAACCCTCCACTGAAGCTTTCTTT. Protein product: CASSLEPSTEAFF.

This clone has more than one count but fewer than ten. V is TRBV5-8 and J is TRBJ2-7; D is ambiguous. Trimming took 3 bases from V and 3 from J, leaving 7 bases between them. Per germline, CDR1 SGHTS and CDR2 YDEGEE. This CDR3 has 12 amino acids. The CDR3 DNA is TGTGCCAGCAGCTGGAGATACTACGAGCAGTACGTC. As protein: CASSWRYYEQYV.

This clone has only one observation. V and J are TRBV7-2 and TRBJ1-2; D uncertain. V gave up 6 bases and J gave up 0 bases, with 14 bases separating them. The germline CDR1 and CDR2 sequences are SGHTA and FQGNSA. This CDR3 contains 15 residues. The CDR3 sequence: CASRLSVTANYGYTF. In nucleotides, the CDR3 is TGTGCCAGCAGGCTTTCCGTAACCGCTAACTATGGCTACACCTTC.

This chain joins TRBV7-2 and TRBJ1-4; 8 bases fit TRBD1. Trimming at V came to 1 base and at J to 7 bases, leaving 8 bases not matched to a gene. Germline V gene data show CDR1 as SGHTA and CDR2 as FQGNSA. CDR3 length equals 16 residues. In nucleotides, the CDR3 is TGTGCCAGCAGCTTAGGGTCGGGACAGGCGTTTGAAAAACTGTTTTTT. Protein sequence: CASSLGSGQAFEKLFF.

This clone came up once. The chain employs TRBV28 and TRBJ1-4; D call uncertain. Trimming removed 1 base at V and 8 bases at J, with 8 bases between. CDR3 size: 13 residues. Germline CDR1 is MDHEN and CDR2 is SYDVKM. The chain's CDR3 is CASSLFRSEKLFF. DNA of the CDR3: TGTGCCAGCAGTTTATTTCGGAGCGAAAAACTGTTTTTT.

The genes are TRBV18 and TRBJ1-1; D is unresolved. Germline lookup yields CDR1 KGHSH and CDR2 LQKENI. There are 16 residues in the CDR3. Trimming pared 3 bases from V and 0 bases from J, leaving 14 bases between. This CDR3 is CASSPIRGRVNTEAFF. Written as DNA, the CDR3 is TGTGCCAGCTCACCGATTCGAGGTCGGGTGAACACTGAAGCTTTCTTT.

The gene calls are TRBV18 and TRBJ1-2; D is perhaps TRBD1 (6 bases). Trimming left V 2 bases short and J 6 bases short, with 10 bases between. CDR3 length equals 13 residues. Germline V CDR1 and CDR2: KGHSH, LQKENI. In DNA form, the CDR3 reads TGTGCCAGCTCACCATTGGAGGGGGATGGCTACACCTTC. Its translation: CASSPLEGDGYTF.

The J gene is TRBJ2-3, the V gene TRBV5-1; 8 nucleotides line up with TRBD2. The germline CDR1 and CDR2 sequences are SGHRS and YFSETQ. Trimming removed 10 bases from V and 2 bases from J; junction bases left unmatched: 6. This CDR3 region has 13 residues. The CDR3 region has the DNA TGCGCCTGCGGCGGGGGGAACACAGATACGCAGTATTTT. Its protein product is CACGGGNTDTQYF.

This rearrangement joins TRBV5-1 to TRBJ1-3; possibly TRBD1 for D (5 bases). The germline V gene encodes CDR1 SGHRS and CDR2 YFSETQ. Trimming took off 0 bases at V and 0 bases at J, with 10 bases between the two ends. This CDR3 comprises 16 residues. CDR3 DNA: TGCGCCAGCAGCTTGGGAGGGGCAAACTCTGGAAACACCATATATTTT. It is translated as CASSLGGANSGNTIYF.

J is TRBJ2-4 and V is TRBV14; D could derive from TRBD1 or TRBD2 (6 bases each). The germline CDR1 and CDR2 sequences are SGHDN and FVKESK. The CDR3 sequence is 19 residues long. Trimming cost V 1 base and J 4 bases, with 23 bases left between them. CDR3 DNA sequence: TGTGCCAGCAGCCAAGCTTCCATGGGGGGACACCTGCTTAAAAACATTCAGTACTTC. Its translation is CASSQASMGGHLLKNIQYF.

The J gene is TRBJ2-1, the V gene TRBV7-2, with D unclear. Germline V gene lookup returns CDR1 SGHTA and CDR2 FQGNSA. Trimming shortened V by 5 bases and J by 2 bases, and 16 bases separated the two germline ends. The CDR3 totals 16 residues. CDR3 nucleotides: TGTGCCAGCAGCCTACATGTAGGGAAGGCCTACAATGAGCAGTTCTTC. This sequence encodes CASSLHVGKAYNEQFF.

Only one count was recorded for this clone. The chain combines TRBV2 with TRBJ2-5; D may be TRBD2 (7 bases). Germline V gives CDR1 SNHLY, CDR2 FYNNEI. Trimming shortened V by 6 bases and J by 6 bases, and 20 bases separated the two germline ends. The CDR3 has 15 amino acids. The CDR3 is CASRREIGGGQTQYF. The CDR3 DNA reads TGTGCCAGCAGGAGGGAGATAGGGGGGGGCCAGACCCAGTACTTC.

The chain links TRBV30 to TRBJ2-5; a weak D match, TRBD2 (6 bases). Germline assignment: CDR1 GTSNPN and CDR2 SVGIG (reference sequence). CDR3 length equals 15 residues. Trimming shortened V by 0 bases and J by 2 bases, and 13 bases separated the two germline ends. In DNA form, the CDR3 reads TGTGCCTGGAGTGTACGGGGGAGCTTACAAGAGACCCAGTACTTC. It encodes CAWSVRGSLQETQYF. Full variable domain (rest looked up from reference TRBV30 and TRBJ2-5): SQTIHQWPATLVQPVGSPLSLECTVEGTSNPNLYWYRQAAGRGLQLLFYSVGIGQISSEVPQNLSASRPQDRQFILSSKKLLLSDSGFYLCAWSVRGSLQETQYFGPGTRLLVL.

The chain joins TRBV5-5 to TRBJ2-5; D gene unclear. Trimming left V 0 bases short and J 2 bases short, with 5 bases between. The CDR3 contains 13 residues. From germline, CDR1 is SGHKS and CDR2 YYEKEE (reference sequence). CDR3 protein: CASSLAVQETQYF. The CDR3, as DNA: TGTGCCAGCAGCTTGGCCGTTCAAGAGACCCAGTACTTC.

This clone was detected a few times. The V gene is TRBV6-5, the J gene TRBJ2-5; D may be TRBD1 (5 bases). The germline V gene has CDR1 MNHEY and CDR2 SVGAGI. V lost 6 bases and J lost 4, with 9 bases in between. CDR3 size: 12 residues. The CDR3 here is CASSRQSETQYF. The CDR3 DNA follows: TGTGCCAGCAGCCGACAGTCAGAGACCCAGTACTTC.

This chain joins TRBV4-3 and TRBJ1-2; D gene unclear. Germline loops: CDR1 LGHNA, CDR2 YSLEER. V was cut by 1 base and J by 4 bases, with 10 bases left in between. The CDR3 runs 14 residues. The CDR3 region has the DNA TGCGCCAGCAGCCAAGTGGCAGGAGCCTATGGCTACACCTTC. Translating gives CASSQVAGAYGYTF.

This chain joins TRBV9 and TRBJ2-5; 8 bases fit TRBD2. Germline trimming cut 0 bases from V and 5 bases from J; bases unmatched to any gene: 9. The germline gives CDR1 SGDLS, CDR2 YYNGEE. CDR3 length: 16 amino acids. The CDR3 here is CASSVVPGGTRETQYF. CDR3 nucleotides: TGTGCCAGCAGCGTAGTTCCGGGGGGGACCCGGGAGACCCAGTACTTC.

The chain has TRBV7-9 and TRBJ2-4; 7 positions match TRBD2. The CDR3 sequence is 12 residues long. The V and J ends lost 11 bases and 7 bases, in that order; junction bases with no gene match: 8. The germline V gene has CDR1 SEHNR and CDR2 FQNEAQ (reference sequence). CDR3 amino acids: CAWGGGSNIQYF. CDR3 DNA: TGTGCCTGGGGCGGGGGATCGAACATTCAGTACTTC.